Below are 21 T cell receptor beta chains sequenced from a single sample in a study of beta chain features in type 1 diabetes. Findings and limits, study-wide: Researchers report that Type 1 diabetes patients had moderately but significantly shorter TCRB CDR3s across all four CD4+ subsets.

No antigen is known for these receptors. The investigators reverse transcribed all of the isolated RNA, so they sequenced expressed TCRB transcripts. Sequenced by immunoSEQ multiplex PCR; TCRdb stores in-frame clones only, minus some. The top ten clones hold 0.55% to 0.75% of a sample with a few hundred thousand clones, around 9.6% of them seen once. Input material: central memory CD4+ T cells from blood. The receptors stem from a man aged 25-45 years with type 1 diabetes.

The genes are TRBV9 and TRBJ2-5; 9 nucleotides line up with TRBD1. CDR3 length equals 16 residues. V gave up 4 bases and J gave up 4 bases; unmatched junction bases: 11. Germline V lookup: CDR1 SGDLS, CDR2 YYNGEE. CDR3 amino acids: CASSITGTGQGETQYF. The CDR3, as DNA: TGTGCCAGCAGCATAACCGGGACAGGGCAAGGAGAGACCCAGTACTTC.

This clone was counted ten times or more. V is TRBV7-9 and J is TRBJ1-4; no clear D gene. V was clipped by 1 base and J by 6 bases, with 3 bases between them. The CDR3 spans 12 residues. Germline assignment: CDR1 SEHNR and CDR2 FQNEAQ (reference sequence). The chain's CDR3 is CASSLEDEKLFF. DNA of the CDR3: TGTGCCAGCAGCTTAGAAGATGAAAAACTGTTTTTT.

The chain joins TRBV7-9 to TRBJ1-1; maybe TRBD1 (6 bases). Trimming stripped 3 bases from V and 0 bases from J, with 17 bases between. Germline CDR1 SEHNR, CDR2 FQNEAQ (reference sequence). The CDR3 length is 17 residues. The CDR3 here is CASSFSGATGMNTEAFF. The CDR3, as DNA: TGTGCCAGCAGCTTTAGCGGGGCGACAGGAATGAACACTGAAGCTTTCTTT. Looking up the rest from reference TRBV7-9 and TRBJ1-1 gives the full variable domain: DTGVSQNPRHKITKRGQNVTFRCDPISEHNRLYWYRQTLGQGPEFLTYFQNEAQLEKSRLLSDRFSAERPKGSFSTLEIQRTEQGDSAMYLCASSFSGATGMNTEAFFGQGTRLTVV.

CDR3 in amino acids: CASSGEGIGGNEQFF. The CDR3 DNA sequence: TGTGCCAGCAGTGGAGAAGGAATAGGGGGGAATGAGCAGTTCTTC. V usage is TRBV2 and J usage is TRBJ2-1, with D perhaps given as TRBD1 or TRBD2 (6 bases each). The germline gives CDR1 SNHLY, CDR2 FYNNEI. CDR3 length: 15 residues. Trimming stripped 4 bases from V and 7 bases from J, with 17 bases between. Filled out from reference TRBV2 and TRBJ2-1, the complete variable domain reads EPEVTQTPSHQVTQMGQEVILRCVPISNHLYFYWYRQILGQKVEFLVSFYNNEISEKSEIFDDQFSVERPDGSNFTLKIRSTKLEDSAMYFCASSGEGIGGNEQFFGPGTRLTVL.

The chain couples TRBV19 to TRBJ1-5; the match to TRBD1 covers 7 bases. The CDR3 is 14 amino acids. The V gene's germline CDR1 is LNHDA and CDR2 SQIVND (reference sequence). V was clipped by 5 bases and J by 2 bases; unmatched bases: 3. In DNA form, the CDR3 reads TGTGCCAGTAGTTTTGGGACAGGCAATCAGCCCCAGCATTTT. Amino acids: CASSFGTGNQPQHF.

The rearrangement links TRBV18 to TRBJ1-3; no clear D gene. The CDR3 contains 11 residues. Trimming shortened V by 0 bases and J by 9 bases, and 3 bases separated the two germline ends. CDR1 and CDR2 (germline): KGHSH, LQKENI. This chain's CDR3 is CASSPPGTIYF. DNA of the CDR3: TGTGCCAGCTCACCACCCGGCACCATATATTTT.

This sequence joins TRBV7-2 and TRBJ2-3; 7 nucleotides agree with TRBD2. The CDR3 has 16 residues. The germline V gene encodes CDR1 SGHTA and CDR2 FQGNSA. V lost 5 bases to trimming and J lost 4 bases; unmatched junction nucleotides: 12. DNA for the CDR3: TGTGCCAGCAGCAGAAGACATAGCGGGTTTTCAGATACGCAGTATTTT. Its protein product is CASSRRHSGFSDTQYF.

This clone came up many times. The same CDR3 also results from other DNA sequences found in this sample. CDR3 DNA: TGCAGCGTTGGAGGGGATGAGCAGTTCTTC. This sequence encodes CSVGGDEQFF. The chain combines TRBV29-1 with TRBJ2-1; TRBD1 or TRBD2 may be the D gene (5 bases each). The ends were cut back, 4 bases at V and 8 bases at J, with 6 bases in the middle. The CDR3 consists of 10 residues. Germline CDR1 SQVTM, CDR2 ANQGSEA.

This clone was observed a handful of times. The junction differs from germline at one of its ends, possibly a read error. This sequence joins TRBV10-3 and TRBJ2-1; 7 positions match TRBD1. There are 14 residues in the CDR3. The germline CDR1 and CDR2 sequences are ENHRY and SYGVKD. This CDR3 reads CASSSDRTYNEQFF. CDR3 nucleotides: TGTGCCAGCAGTTCGGACAGGACCTACAATGAGCAGTTCTTC.

The rearrangement joins TRBV6-5 to TRBJ1-1; TRBD1 matches 10 bases. CDR3 size: 14 residues. J lost 4 bases, V lost 7 bases, and 6 bases had no gene match. Germline V CDR1 and CDR2: MNHEY, SVGAGI. In DNA, the CDR3 is TGTGCCAGCAACGGACAGGGGGTCGGCACTGAAGCTTTCTTT. Residues: CASNGQGVGTEAFF.

This clone was seen more than once but under ten times. The rearrangement links TRBV7-2 to TRBJ2-5; D perhaps matches TRBD1 (6 bases). The CDR3 is made up of 14 amino acids. CDR1 SGHTA and CDR2 FQGNSA come from the germline V gene. V lost 6 bases and J 5 bases, leaving 16 bases between the germline ends. CDR3 in DNA: TGTGCCAGCAGTTATCAGGGGCATGGGGAGACCCAGTACTTC. Protein sequence: CASSYQGHGETQYF.

The gene calls are TRBV30 and TRBJ2-3; D is undetermined. V lost 8 bases, J lost 0 bases, and 15 bases lay in between. Germline V gene lookup returns CDR1 GTSNPN and CDR2 SVGIG (reference sequence). The CDR3 covers 14 residues. Here the CDR3 DNA reads TGTGCCGGGGAAGGTAGAGTGAGCACAGATACGCAGTATTTT. This translates into CAGEGRVSTDTQYF. The full variable domain, rest sourced from reference TRBV30 and TRBJ2-3, is SQTIHQWPATLVQPVGSPLSLECTVEGTSNPNLYWYRQAAGRGLQLLFYSVGIGQISSEVPQNLSASRPQDRQFILSSKKLLLSDSGFYLCAGEGRVSTDTQYFGPGTRLTVL.

This clone appeared a few times. V gene TRBV28 combines with J gene TRBJ2-1, with TRBD1 as a possible D gene (5 bases). This CDR3 contains 12 residues. Germline lookup yields CDR1 MDHEN and CDR2 SYDVKM. Trimming removed 10 bases at V and 3 bases at J, with 10 bases between. The CDR3 bases are TGTGCCACCTCTAGGGGCTACAATGAGCAGTTCTTC. It encodes CATSRGYNEQFF.

The CDR3 sequence is CASSGDWNTEAFF. The DNA of the CDR3 is TGTGCCAGCAGTGGTGACTGGAACACTGAAGCTTTCTTT. V usage is TRBV2 and J usage is TRBJ1-1, with D uncertain. The CDR3 has 13 amino acids. Per the germline V gene, CDR1 is SNHLY and CDR2 is FYNNEI. V shed 4 bases and J shed 1 base, with 7 bases lying between them.

This clone came up a few times. The gene calls are TRBV28 and TRBJ1-2; possibly TRBD1 for D (5 bases). Trimming pared 4 bases from V and 4 bases from J, leaving 19 bases between. The CDR3 is made up of 16 amino acids. Germline loops: CDR1 MDHEN, CDR2 SYDVKM. The CDR3 loop is CASSSPGSPRGYGYTF. CDR3 nucleotide sequence: TGTGCCAGCAGTTCGCCAGGGTCCCCCCGGGGCTATGGCTACACCTTC.

In its sample, this clone was seen a few times. Since a much larger clone is just one base distant, this may be a read error. The V gene is TRBV5-1, the J gene TRBJ2-7; D is undetermined. CDR1 is SGHRS, CDR2 YFSETQ, per germline. The V end lost 2 bases, the J end lost 2 bases, and 17 bases lay between the germline ends. The CDR3 runs to 16 residues. CDR3: CASSFGPDRNPYEQYF. The CDR3 nucleotides read TGCGCCAGCAGCTTCGGGCCGGATCGCAACCCCTACGAGCAGTACTTC.

The V gene is TRBV6-5, the J gene TRBJ1-2; D is possibly TRBD1 (6 bases). CDR1 is MNHEY and CDR2 is SVGAGI in the germline V gene. The V gene lost 7 bases and the J gene lost 3 bases, with 18 bases spanning the gap. This CDR3 is 15 amino acids long. CDR3 loop: CASTLPGGPHYGYTF. In DNA form, the CDR3 reads TGTGCCAGCACTCTCCCTGGGGGGCCGCACTATGGCTACACCTTC.

This clone was detected only a few times. The chain's CDR3 is CASSLGGLGYEQYF. The CDR3, as DNA: TGTGCCAGCAGCTTAGGGGGACTAGGCTACGAGCAGTACTTC. V gene TRBV11-2 combines with J gene TRBJ2-7; TRBD2 matches at 8 bases. The CDR3 has 14 amino acids. V lost 1 base to trimming and J lost 3 bases; unmatched junction nucleotides: 2. Looked up from germline, CDR1 is SGHAT and CDR2 is FQNNGV.

This clone was found a few times. V and J are TRBV6-6 and TRBJ1-4; TRBD1 might be the D (5 bases). Germline V gives CDR1 MNHNY, CDR2 SVGAGI (reference sequence). The CDR3 contains 14 residues. V lost 4 bases, J lost 7 bases, and 13 bases lay in between. CDR3: CASSSDTWGEKLFF. In nucleotides, the CDR3 is TGTGCCAGCAGTTCGGACACGTGGGGTGAAAAACTGTTTTTT.

V usage is TRBV2 and J usage is TRBJ2-5, with 7 bases matching TRBD1. CDR3 length: 14 amino acids. Trimming at V came to 4 bases and at J to 5 bases, leaving 7 bases not matched to a gene. Per germline, CDR1 SNHLY and CDR2 FYNNEI. This CDR3 reads CASSGQTGWETQYF. The CDR3 DNA is TGTGCCAGCAGTGGCCAGACAGGGTGGGAGACCCAGTACTTC.

The chain couples TRBV30 to TRBJ1-4, with D possibly matching TRBD1 (5 bases). The CDR3 is made up of 14 amino acids. V gave up 0 bases and J gave up 8 bases, with 13 bases separating them. The germline gives CDR1 GTSNPN, CDR2 SVGIG (reference sequence). DNA for the CDR3: TGTGCCTGGAGTGTACGGCAGGGACGCGAAAAACTGTTTTTT. Translated, it gives CAWSVRQGREKLFF.